The 17 T cell receptor beta chains given below trace back to one sample, sequenced in a study of OX40 agonist ivuxolimab in advanced cancers. The method was immunoSEQ multiplex PCR; TCRdb's version includes in-frame clones alone and lacks a portion of them. The sample yields 65,000 to 70,000 clones, 80% to 85% seen once. The sample was CD4+ or CD8+ T cells sorted from blood, taken in a trial of the OX40 agonist ivuxolimab. These TCRs come from an adult with an advanced solid tumor such as melanoma, head and neck, liver or kidney cancer.

V is TRBV4-3 and J is TRBJ2-1, with 9 bases fitting TRBD2. CDR3 length: 16 residues. V lost 4 bases and J lost 7; bases outside the gene matches: 11. Germline-derived CDR1 and CDR2 are LGHNA and YSLEER. CDR3 region: CASSPLRLLAGNEQFF. The CDR3 coding sequence is TGCGCCAGCAGCCCTCTACGGTTGCTAGCGGGAAATGAGCAGTTCTTC.

This rearrangement joins TRBV5-6 to TRBJ2-6, with D uncertain. The germline CDR1 and CDR2 sequences are SGHDT and YYEEEE. With 0 bases removed from V and 3 bases from J, the gap between germline ends came to 10 bases. The CDR3 is 16 residues long. The CDR3 DNA is TGTGCCAGCAGCTTGGTGGCAGCCGTTGGGGCCAACGTCCTGACTTTC. This codes for CASSLVAAVGANVLTF.

V gene TRBV6-4 combines with J gene TRBJ2-5; D is ambiguous. The V gene's germline CDR1 is MRHNA and CDR2 SNTAGT. The CDR3 runs 13 residues. Trimming cost V 6 bases and J 5 bases, with 13 bases left between them. This chain's CDR3 is CASSARFGETQYF. In nucleotides, the CDR3 is TGTGCCAGCAGCGCTAGGTTTGGGGAGACCCAGTACTTC.

V gene TRBV30 combines with J gene TRBJ1-6; D is uncertain. V was pared by 0 bases and J by 9 bases, with 15 bases between. From germline, CDR1 is GTSNPN and CDR2 SVGIG (reference sequence). The length of the CDR3 is 15 residues. The CDR3 spells CAWSVHEGSGSPLHF. CDR3 nucleotide sequence: TGTGCCTGGAGTGTACACGAGGGTAGCGGTTCACCCCTCCACTTT.

The rearrangement uses TRBV28 and TRBJ2-2; possible D gene TRBD2, 6 bases. CDR3 length: 15 amino acids. Germline V CDR1 and CDR2: MDHEN, SYDVKM. Trimming shortened V by 3 bases and J by 3 bases, and 11 bases separated the two germline ends. CDR3 sequence: CASSFGGTDTGELFF. In DNA form, the CDR3 reads TGTGCCAGCAGTTTTGGGGGGACGGACACCGGGGAGCTGTTTTTT.

In its sample, this clone was seen once. The J gene is TRBJ2-5, the V gene TRBV27, with D tentatively TRBD1 (6 bases). V was cut by 3 bases and J by 5 bases, with 10 bases left in between. The CDR3 length is 13 residues. Germline CDR1 MNHEY, CDR2 SMNVEV (reference sequence). The CDR3 is CASSFGGPETQYF. The CDR3 nucleotides read TGTGCCAGCAGTTTTGGGGGCCCGGAGACCCAGTACTTC.

On this clone: This CDR3 is also generated by other DNA sequences in the sample. The genes are TRBV6-4 and TRBJ2-2; D remains ambiguous. V was pared by 6 bases and J by 6 bases, with 17 bases between. The CDR3 loop spans 15 amino acids. The germline V gene has CDR1 MRHNA and CDR2 SNTAGT. CDR3 sequence: CASSEGSTKPGELFF. CDR3 in DNA: TGTGCCAGCAGCGAAGGGTCCACGAAACCCGGGGAGCTGTTTTTT.

The chain couples TRBV5-4 to TRBJ1-2, with 8 nucleotides matching TRBD1. Germline V gene data show CDR1 as SGHNT and CDR2 as YYREEE (reference sequence). V lost 4 bases, J lost 4 bases, and 6 bases stayed unmatched. This CDR3 is 14 amino acids long. CDR3 in DNA: TGTGCCAGCAGCCCAGGCCAGGGGGCCTATGGCTACACCTTC. Translated: CASSPGQGAYGYTF.

The V and J genes are TRBV20-1 and TRBJ1-2; the D gene is possibly TRBD1 (6 bases). Trimming removed 8 bases from V and 9 bases from J, with 10 bases in between. The CDR3 is made up of 9 amino acids. Germline loops: CDR1 DFQATT, CDR2 SNEGSKA (reference sequence). DNA for the CDR3: TGCAGTCCGGGGGCCCGCTACACCTTC. Its protein is CSPGARYTF.

This clone was found once. The sample carries other DNA sequences with the same CDR3. The gene calls are TRBV5-1 and TRBJ1-1; the D gene is possibly TRBD1 (5 bases). The V and J ends lost 0 bases and 4 bases respectively, with 7 bases between them. Per germline, CDR1 SGHRS and CDR2 YFSETQ. CDR3 length equals 13 residues. CDR3 protein: CASSLEGTTEAFF. The CDR3 DNA reads TGCGCCAGCAGCTTGGAGGGGACCACTGAAGCTTTCTTT.

The genes are TRBV29-1 and TRBJ2-5; perhaps TRBD2 as D (5 bases). The V end lost 6 bases, the J end lost 2 bases, and 10 bases lay between the germline ends. The CDR3 spans 12 residues. From germline, CDR1 is SQVTM and CDR2 ANQGSEA. The CDR3 nucleotides are TGCAGCGTAACCGAGGGACAAGAGACCCAGTACTTC. Protein product: CSVTEGQETQYF. Full variable domain (remainder filled in from reference TRBV29-1 and TRBJ2-5): SAVISQKPSRDICQRGTSLTIQCQVDSQVTMMFWYRQQPGQSLTLIATANQGSEATYESGFVIDKFPISRPNLTFSTLTVSNMSPEDSSIYLCSVTEGQETQYFGPGTRLLVL.

This clone was seen a few times. The chain recombines TRBV5-8 with TRBJ2-5; D is ambiguous. V was pared by 0 bases and J by 4 bases, with 16 bases between. Germline CDR1 and CDR2: SGHTS and YDEGEE. This CDR3 comprises 16 residues. CDR3 in DNA: TGTGCCAGCAGCTTGGTGAAGACGGCAGTCCCAGAGACCCAGTACTTC. This codes for CASSLVKTAVPETQYF. Full variable domain (remainder filled in from reference TRBV5-8 and TRBJ2-5): EAGVTQSPTHLIKTRGQQATLRCSPISGHTSVYWYQQALGLGLQFLLWYDEGEERNRGNFPPRFSGRQFPNYSSELNVNALELEDSALYLCASSLVKTAVPETQYFGPGTRLLVL.

This chain uses TRBV5-1 with TRBJ2-5; possibly TRBD1 or TRBD2 for D (6 bases each). Trimming removed 2 bases from V and 2 bases from J, with 19 bases in between. In germline, CDR1 is SGHRS, CDR2 YFSETQ. CDR3 length equals 17 residues. Here the CDR3 DNA reads TGCGCCAGCAGCTTAGCTGAGGGGGGTTCTTTTCAAGAGACCCAGTACTTC. This codes for CASSLAEGGSFQETQYF.

This rearrangement joins TRBV27 to TRBJ1-2, with D maybe TRBD1 (5 bases). This CDR3 region has 17 residues. Deletions cut 0 bases from V and 1 base from J, with 15 bases between. Looked up from germline, CDR1 is MNHEY and CDR2 is SMNVEV (reference sequence). The CDR3 DNA reads TGTGCCAGCAGTTTATCCTTCGGGACGGGAGATAACTATGGCTACACCTTC. Residues: CASSLSFGTGDNYGYTF.

This clone was seen only a few times. The V call is TRBV6-6, the J call TRBJ1-5; D uncertain. The V end was cut by 2 bases, the J end by 5 bases, with 10 bases between. The CDR3 is made up of 14 amino acids. Germline CDR1 reads MNHNY; CDR2 reads SVGAGI (reference sequence). CDR3 residues: CASSYLTGDQPQHF. The CDR3 nucleotides are TGTGCCAGCAGTTACCTGACGGGTGATCAGCCCCAGCATTTT.

The chain links TRBV6-6 to TRBJ2-5, with 7 bases aligning to TRBD1. CDR3 length: 14 amino acids. The germline V gene encodes CDR1 MNHNY and CDR2 SVGAGI (reference sequence). The trim removed 6 bases at V and 4 bases at J, leaving 8 bases unmatched. CDR3: CASRSTGTGETQYF. The CDR3 DNA reads TGTGCCAGCAGATCGACAGGGACGGGAGAGACCCAGTACTTC.

A note on this clone: A junction end diverges from the germline sequence, so it may reflect a read error. The chain joins TRBV28 to TRBJ1-2; unclear D gene. Germline V CDR1 and CDR2: MDHEN, SYDVKM. The CDR3 totals 11 residues. As DNA, the CDR3 is TGTGCCAGCAGTTTTAACGGGAAAAACTTCTTC. This codes for CASSFNGKNFF.